This T cell receptor beta chain is drawn from a study of T cells in Graves' hyperthyroidism and ophthalmopathy. Study-wide results and caveats: The model anticipated ophthalmopathy a median about 7.1 months pre-onset.

Exclusion followed for patients with uncontrolled infection, other autoimmune disease, pregnancy or lactation. Used for diagnoses were clinical symptoms, serum thyroxine and TRAb, thyroid ultrasound and orbital computed tomography. This clonotype appeared many times. Its antigen is not identified. Germline V gene lookup returns CDR1 MRHNA and CDR2 SNTAGT. This CDR3 has 13 amino acids. V lost 9 bases to trimming and J lost 6 bases; unmatched junction nucleotides: 8. Amplification yielded TCR beta CDR3 regions, with RNA transcripts as the source. TCR CDR3 regions were first amplified by RT-PCR with HTBI primers. One entry per CDR3 protein, called by TCRdb with MiXCR from the multiplex PCR reads. The sample has about 570,000 distinct CDR3 sequences, just over 45% seen once; the top ten hold around 19%.

The TCR originated in an adult woman with Graves' disease, either hyperthyroidism or ophthalmopathy (not recorded which). Input material: peripheral blood or thyroid tissue (not recorded which). The J gene is TRBJ1-5, the V gene TRBV6-4; 7 positions match TRBD1. CDR3 protein: CARWDSRSQPQHF. CDR3 DNA: TGTGCCAGATGGGACAGCCGGAGTCAGCCCCAGCATTTT.